This is a list of T cell receptor beta chains from one sample in a study of blood T cells in healthy people across ages. TCRdb itself ran the 5' RACE reads through MiXCR, one entry per CDR3 protein. Altogether roughly 1.9 million distinct CDR3 sequences are present, 30% to 40% being singletons, with the ten largest covering roughly 24%. Specimen: blood. The receptors shown here come from a human donor in good health. CDR3s include the opening cysteine and the closing phenylalanine or tryptophan. The order of the fields is clone size, V gene, CDR3 protein. Size is omitted from some rows. Given values are once, few, many or a class for expanded clones.

clone_size: few; v_call: TRBV11-2; cdr3_aa: CASSPDLVYGYTF
clone_size: NA; v_call: TRBV7-7; cdr3_aa: CASSPIAGRTANEQFF
clone_size: few; v_call: TRBV7-2; cdr3_aa: CASGSYAKYNEQFF
clone_size: NA; v_call: TRBV7-9; cdr3_aa: CASGGGLLEQFF
clone_size: NA; v_call: TRBV7-2; cdr3_aa: CASSSWELLQFF
clone_size: NA; v_call: TRBV7-9; cdr3_aa: CASSQPVAGAEAFF
clone_size: NA; v_call: TRBV7-2; cdr3_aa: CASSTTGTGGLHEQFF
clone_size: few; v_call: TRBV4-3; cdr3_aa: CASSQQTGSDNIQYF
clone_size: NA; v_call: TRBV28; cdr3_aa: CASSPALAGGYNEQFF
clone_size: few; v_call: TRBV4-1; cdr3_aa: CASSHPGPHNEQFF
clone_size: NA; v_call: TRBV4-1; cdr3_aa: CASSLGFGRNTDTQYF
clone_size: few; v_call: TRBV24-1; cdr3_aa: CATSDFNRVEDTRYF
clone_size: once; v_call: TRBV3-1; cdr3_aa: CASSQGRMNYGYTF
clone_size: few; v_call: TRBV20-1; cdr3_aa: CSASAGQGVFF
clone_size: NA; v_call: TRBV10-3; cdr3_aa: CATSNHASTDTQYF
clone_size: NA; v_call: TRBV6-2/TRBV6-3; cdr3_aa: CASSSRGLGLNEQFF
clone_size: many; v_call: TRBV4-3; cdr3_aa: CASSQDAGGFGEKLFF
clone_size: few; v_call: TRBV7-2; cdr3_aa: CASSLVGTGVPYEQYF
clone_size: few; v_call: TRBV7-7; cdr3_aa: CASSISRLTDTQYF
clone_size: NA; v_call: TRBV12-3/TRBV12-4; cdr3_aa: CASTKGPTEQYF
clone_size: NA; v_call: TRBV9; cdr3_aa: CASSVEDSFTDTQYF
clone_size: NA; v_call: TRBV29-1; cdr3_aa: CSVPLASGLTDTQYF
clone_size: NA; v_call: TRBV12-3/TRBV12-4; cdr3_aa: CASSSDSGAYEQYF
clone_size: few; v_call: TRBV6-6; cdr3_aa: CASSYSTADGTATQYF
clone_size: once; v_call: TRBV7-9; cdr3_aa: CTTRGEETQYF
clone_size: few; v_call: TRBV7-3; cdr3_aa: CASSLRTAGTTDTQYF
clone_size: NA; v_call: TRBV7-3; cdr3_aa: CASSSGDGSEQFF
clone_size: NA; v_call: TRBV19; cdr3_aa: CASSQTYRRDEQYF
clone_size: NA; v_call: TRBV20-1; cdr3_aa: CSASIEGRQETQYF
clone_size: NA; v_call: TRBV4-3; cdr3_aa: CASSQDLAQGYGYTF
clone_size: NA; v_call: TRBV27; cdr3_aa: CASSTSIAELTYEQYF
clone_size: NA; v_call: TRBV12-5; cdr3_aa: CASGSVPGQAEAFF
clone_size: NA; v_call: TRBV20-1; cdr3_aa: CSAPGQEKFLGQPQHF